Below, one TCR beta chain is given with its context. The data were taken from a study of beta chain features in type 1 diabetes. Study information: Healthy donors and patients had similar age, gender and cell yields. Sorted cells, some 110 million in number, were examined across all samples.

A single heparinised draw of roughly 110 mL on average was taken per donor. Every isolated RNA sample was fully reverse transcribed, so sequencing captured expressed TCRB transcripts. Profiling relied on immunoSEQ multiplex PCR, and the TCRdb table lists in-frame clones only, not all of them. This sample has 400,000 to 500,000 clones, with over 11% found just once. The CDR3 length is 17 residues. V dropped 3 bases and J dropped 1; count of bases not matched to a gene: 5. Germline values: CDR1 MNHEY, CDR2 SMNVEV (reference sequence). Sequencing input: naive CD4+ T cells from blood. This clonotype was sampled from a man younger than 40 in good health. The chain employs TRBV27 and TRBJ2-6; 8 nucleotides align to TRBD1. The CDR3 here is CASSLRQGLSGANVLTF. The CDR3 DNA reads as TGTGCCAGCAGTTTGAGACAGGGGTTATCTGGGGCCAACGTCCTGACTTTC.